This T cell receptor (beta chain) was recorded in a study of blood T cell repertoires in COVID-19. Across the study: There were acute and convalescent COVID-19 samples, and they came from the United States, Italy and Spain. In each case, the material was cDNA or gDNA derived from T cells, B-cell-depleted T cells, or PBMCs.

The CDR3 length is 17 residues. Germline CDR1 is LNHDA and CDR2 is SQIVND (reference sequence). J lost 1 base, V lost 6 bases, and 11 bases had no gene match. Sequencing used immunoSEQ multiplex PCR; TCRdb keeps in-frame clones, though not all of them. The profile shows fewer than 600,000 clones, roughly nine tenths of them singletons. Sequencing used peripheral blood. The origin of this receptor is a man aged 18 to 30 with COVID-19, enrolled during active disease. This chain connects TRBV19 to TRBJ2-1, with 8 bases matching TRBD1. The CDR3 loop is CASSKGTGLISYNEQFF. CDR3 DNA sequence: TGTGCCAGTAGCAAAGGGACAGGACTAATTTCCTACAATGAGCAGTTCTTC.